These 10 T cell receptor beta chains were sequenced from one sample in a study of T cells in Graves' hyperthyroidism and ophthalmopathy (dated by TCRdb to about 2019). The library relied on multiplex PCR. TCRdb records Illumina HiSeq 2000 as the sequencer. The TCR beta CDR3 regions were amplified from RNA transcripts. The first round of RT-PCR for the TCR CDR3 was performed with the HTBI primer set and the Qiagen OneStep RT-PCR kit. TCRdb cleaned the public reads at Q25 with fastp, built clones with MiXCR and kept in-frame beta chains. Each CDR3 protein gets just one entry, which takes the most common genes and DNA from the rows behind it. Across this sample there are around 660,000 distinct CDR3 sequences, with 45% seen only once. The ten largest clones represent 6.5% to 9% of the sample. Sequencing input: peripheral blood or thyroid tissue (not recorded which). These receptors all stem from an adult man with Graves' disease, either hyperthyroidism or ophthalmopathy (not recorded which).

As concerns this clonotype: The conserved phenylalanine or tryptophan is not found at the CDR3 terminus, so this likely reflects a read error. The limits of the CDR3 on the DNA are not certain, so only TCRdb's listed CDR3 is given. The chain joins TRBV5-5 to TRBJ1-1; the table's D call, TRBD1, has no DNA check behind it. Counting both end residues, the CDR3 totals 9 amino acids. Germline CDR1 is SGHKS and CDR2 is YYEKEE (reference sequence). This CDR3 reads CASSQGQGE.

This clonotype was detected a few times. The V gene is TRBV4-1, the J gene TRBJ2-5; unclear D gene. Per germline, CDR1 MGHRA and CDR2 YSYEKL. The V end lost 0 bases, the J end lost 5 bases, and 4 bases lay between the germline ends. This CDR3 has 12 amino acids. CDR3: CASSQDDETQYF. The CDR3 coding sequence is TGCGCCAGCAGCCAAGATGACGAGACCCAGTACTTC.

This sequence joins TRBV25-1 and TRBJ2-7; D ambiguous. The length of the CDR3 is 16 residues. Germline V gene data show CDR1 as MGHDK and CDR2 as SYGVNS. Trimming left V 3 bases short and J 2 bases short, with 17 bases between. The DNA of the CDR3 is TGTGCCAGCAGTGATTTGGTGACCGATCGACCCTACGAGCAGTACTTC. Its translation is CASSDLVTDRPYEQYF.

The chain is built from TRBV20-1 and TRBJ1-2; 9 bases align to TRBD1. CDR1 DFQATT and CDR2 SNEGSKA come from the germline V gene (reference sequence). CDR3 length equals 15 residues. V lost 1 base to trimming and J lost 2 bases; unmatched junction nucleotides: 5. Written as DNA, the CDR3 is TGCAGTGCTAGAGCTGACAGGGGGATAAACTATGGCTACACCTTC. Translation: CSARADRGINYGYTF.

The J gene is TRBJ1-4, the V gene TRBV7-9, with D unclear. CDR1 is SEHNR, CDR2 FQNEAQ, per germline (reference sequence). Trimming removed 5 bases from V and 0 bases from J, with 13 bases in between. The length of the CDR3 is 16 residues. CDR3 protein: CASSTTEHATNEKLFF. CDR3 nucleotide sequence: TGTGCCAGCAGCACAACAGAGCATGCAACTAATGAAAAACTGTTTTTT.

In its sample, this clonotype was seen many times. The genes are TRBV29-1 and TRBJ2-7; D might be TRBD1 (6 bases). V dropped 4 bases and J dropped 2 bases, with 9 bases sitting between them. Per germline, CDR1 SQVTM and CDR2 ANQGSEA. This CDR3 comprises 12 residues. CDR3: CSVVTGTYEQYF. The CDR3 DNA is TGCAGCGTTGTAACAGGGACCTACGAGCAGTACTTC.

This chain joins TRBV7-9 and TRBJ1-1; no reliable D call. V was trimmed by 5 bases and J by 1 base, leaving 11 bases between them. The CDR3 loop spans 14 amino acids. The germline V gene has CDR1 SEHNR and CDR2 FQNEAQ (reference sequence). The CDR3 here is CASSQVGSNTEAFF. The CDR3 DNA is TGTGCCAGCAGCCAAGTGGGGTCGAACACTGAAGCTTTCTTT.

This clonotype was counted only a few times. This chain uses TRBV12-3 or TRBV12-4 with TRBJ1-2; D unclear. Trimming shortened V by 2 bases and J by 8 bases, and 9 bases separated the two germline ends. The CDR3 sequence is 12 residues long. CDR3 coding DNA: TGTGCCAGCAGTTTAACGAGAAGCGGCTACACCTTC. The encoded protein is CASSLTRSGYTF.

This clonotype came up a few times. The chain uses TRBV5-1 and TRBJ1-2; possibly TRBD1 for D (6 bases). Germline CDR1 and CDR2: SGHRS and YFSETQ. Trimming removed 3 bases at V and 8 bases at J, with 17 bases between. The CDR3 spans 14 residues. CDR3 in amino acids: CASSSLGGGHGYTF. The CDR3, as DNA: TGCGCCAGCAGCTCGCTAGGGGGGGGCCACGGCTACACCTTC.

The chain has TRBV4-2 and TRBJ1-5; 9 bases line up with TRBD1. The CDR3 is 18 amino acids. CDR1 is LGHNA and CDR2 is YNFKEQ in the germline V gene. J was trimmed by 0 bases and V by 3 bases; bases with no gene match: 9. The CDR3 protein is CASSHRDRALNSNQPQHF. CDR3 DNA: TGTGCCAGCAGCCACCGGGACAGGGCCCTCAATAGCAATCAGCCCCAGCATTTT.